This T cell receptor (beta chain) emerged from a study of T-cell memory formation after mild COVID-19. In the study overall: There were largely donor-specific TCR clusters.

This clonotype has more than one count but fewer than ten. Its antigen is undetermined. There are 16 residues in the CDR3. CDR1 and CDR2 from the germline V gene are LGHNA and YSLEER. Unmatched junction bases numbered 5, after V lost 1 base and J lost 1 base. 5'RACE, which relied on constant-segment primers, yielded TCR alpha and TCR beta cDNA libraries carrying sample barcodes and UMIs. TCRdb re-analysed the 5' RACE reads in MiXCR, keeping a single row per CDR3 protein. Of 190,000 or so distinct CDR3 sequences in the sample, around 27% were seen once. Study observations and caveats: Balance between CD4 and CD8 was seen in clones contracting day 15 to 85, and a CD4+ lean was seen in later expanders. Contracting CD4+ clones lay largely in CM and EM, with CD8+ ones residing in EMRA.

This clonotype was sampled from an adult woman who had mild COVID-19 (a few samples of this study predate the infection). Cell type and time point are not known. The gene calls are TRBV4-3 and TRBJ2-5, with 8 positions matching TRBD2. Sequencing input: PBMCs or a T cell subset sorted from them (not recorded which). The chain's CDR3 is CASSQASLAAQETQYF. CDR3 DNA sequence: TGCGCCAGCAGCCAAGCTTCACTAGCGGCCCAAGAGACCCAGTACTTC.